The sequence of this TCR beta chain was determined in a study of T cell changes during pregnancy in multiple sclerosis. This clone was counted once. Profiling relied on immunoSEQ multiplex PCR, and the TCRdb table lists in-frame clones only, not all of them. The sample holds tens of thousands of clones; more than 90% are singletons and the top ten take over 1.5%. The sequence was collected from a female donor in good health, enrolled as a control in a pregnancy study. The input for sequencing was CD4+ T cells from peripheral blood mononuclear cells, taken after pregnancy.

CDR3 nucleotides: TGTGCCAGCAGTTACGCCCAGTACACTGAAGCTTTCTTT. This encodes CASSYAQYTEAFF. The chain links TRBV6-5 to TRBJ1-1, with D uncertain. The CDR3 spans 13 residues. V was trimmed by 2 bases and J by 3 bases, leaving 7 bases between them. Germline CDR1 is MNHEY and CDR2 is SVGAGI.